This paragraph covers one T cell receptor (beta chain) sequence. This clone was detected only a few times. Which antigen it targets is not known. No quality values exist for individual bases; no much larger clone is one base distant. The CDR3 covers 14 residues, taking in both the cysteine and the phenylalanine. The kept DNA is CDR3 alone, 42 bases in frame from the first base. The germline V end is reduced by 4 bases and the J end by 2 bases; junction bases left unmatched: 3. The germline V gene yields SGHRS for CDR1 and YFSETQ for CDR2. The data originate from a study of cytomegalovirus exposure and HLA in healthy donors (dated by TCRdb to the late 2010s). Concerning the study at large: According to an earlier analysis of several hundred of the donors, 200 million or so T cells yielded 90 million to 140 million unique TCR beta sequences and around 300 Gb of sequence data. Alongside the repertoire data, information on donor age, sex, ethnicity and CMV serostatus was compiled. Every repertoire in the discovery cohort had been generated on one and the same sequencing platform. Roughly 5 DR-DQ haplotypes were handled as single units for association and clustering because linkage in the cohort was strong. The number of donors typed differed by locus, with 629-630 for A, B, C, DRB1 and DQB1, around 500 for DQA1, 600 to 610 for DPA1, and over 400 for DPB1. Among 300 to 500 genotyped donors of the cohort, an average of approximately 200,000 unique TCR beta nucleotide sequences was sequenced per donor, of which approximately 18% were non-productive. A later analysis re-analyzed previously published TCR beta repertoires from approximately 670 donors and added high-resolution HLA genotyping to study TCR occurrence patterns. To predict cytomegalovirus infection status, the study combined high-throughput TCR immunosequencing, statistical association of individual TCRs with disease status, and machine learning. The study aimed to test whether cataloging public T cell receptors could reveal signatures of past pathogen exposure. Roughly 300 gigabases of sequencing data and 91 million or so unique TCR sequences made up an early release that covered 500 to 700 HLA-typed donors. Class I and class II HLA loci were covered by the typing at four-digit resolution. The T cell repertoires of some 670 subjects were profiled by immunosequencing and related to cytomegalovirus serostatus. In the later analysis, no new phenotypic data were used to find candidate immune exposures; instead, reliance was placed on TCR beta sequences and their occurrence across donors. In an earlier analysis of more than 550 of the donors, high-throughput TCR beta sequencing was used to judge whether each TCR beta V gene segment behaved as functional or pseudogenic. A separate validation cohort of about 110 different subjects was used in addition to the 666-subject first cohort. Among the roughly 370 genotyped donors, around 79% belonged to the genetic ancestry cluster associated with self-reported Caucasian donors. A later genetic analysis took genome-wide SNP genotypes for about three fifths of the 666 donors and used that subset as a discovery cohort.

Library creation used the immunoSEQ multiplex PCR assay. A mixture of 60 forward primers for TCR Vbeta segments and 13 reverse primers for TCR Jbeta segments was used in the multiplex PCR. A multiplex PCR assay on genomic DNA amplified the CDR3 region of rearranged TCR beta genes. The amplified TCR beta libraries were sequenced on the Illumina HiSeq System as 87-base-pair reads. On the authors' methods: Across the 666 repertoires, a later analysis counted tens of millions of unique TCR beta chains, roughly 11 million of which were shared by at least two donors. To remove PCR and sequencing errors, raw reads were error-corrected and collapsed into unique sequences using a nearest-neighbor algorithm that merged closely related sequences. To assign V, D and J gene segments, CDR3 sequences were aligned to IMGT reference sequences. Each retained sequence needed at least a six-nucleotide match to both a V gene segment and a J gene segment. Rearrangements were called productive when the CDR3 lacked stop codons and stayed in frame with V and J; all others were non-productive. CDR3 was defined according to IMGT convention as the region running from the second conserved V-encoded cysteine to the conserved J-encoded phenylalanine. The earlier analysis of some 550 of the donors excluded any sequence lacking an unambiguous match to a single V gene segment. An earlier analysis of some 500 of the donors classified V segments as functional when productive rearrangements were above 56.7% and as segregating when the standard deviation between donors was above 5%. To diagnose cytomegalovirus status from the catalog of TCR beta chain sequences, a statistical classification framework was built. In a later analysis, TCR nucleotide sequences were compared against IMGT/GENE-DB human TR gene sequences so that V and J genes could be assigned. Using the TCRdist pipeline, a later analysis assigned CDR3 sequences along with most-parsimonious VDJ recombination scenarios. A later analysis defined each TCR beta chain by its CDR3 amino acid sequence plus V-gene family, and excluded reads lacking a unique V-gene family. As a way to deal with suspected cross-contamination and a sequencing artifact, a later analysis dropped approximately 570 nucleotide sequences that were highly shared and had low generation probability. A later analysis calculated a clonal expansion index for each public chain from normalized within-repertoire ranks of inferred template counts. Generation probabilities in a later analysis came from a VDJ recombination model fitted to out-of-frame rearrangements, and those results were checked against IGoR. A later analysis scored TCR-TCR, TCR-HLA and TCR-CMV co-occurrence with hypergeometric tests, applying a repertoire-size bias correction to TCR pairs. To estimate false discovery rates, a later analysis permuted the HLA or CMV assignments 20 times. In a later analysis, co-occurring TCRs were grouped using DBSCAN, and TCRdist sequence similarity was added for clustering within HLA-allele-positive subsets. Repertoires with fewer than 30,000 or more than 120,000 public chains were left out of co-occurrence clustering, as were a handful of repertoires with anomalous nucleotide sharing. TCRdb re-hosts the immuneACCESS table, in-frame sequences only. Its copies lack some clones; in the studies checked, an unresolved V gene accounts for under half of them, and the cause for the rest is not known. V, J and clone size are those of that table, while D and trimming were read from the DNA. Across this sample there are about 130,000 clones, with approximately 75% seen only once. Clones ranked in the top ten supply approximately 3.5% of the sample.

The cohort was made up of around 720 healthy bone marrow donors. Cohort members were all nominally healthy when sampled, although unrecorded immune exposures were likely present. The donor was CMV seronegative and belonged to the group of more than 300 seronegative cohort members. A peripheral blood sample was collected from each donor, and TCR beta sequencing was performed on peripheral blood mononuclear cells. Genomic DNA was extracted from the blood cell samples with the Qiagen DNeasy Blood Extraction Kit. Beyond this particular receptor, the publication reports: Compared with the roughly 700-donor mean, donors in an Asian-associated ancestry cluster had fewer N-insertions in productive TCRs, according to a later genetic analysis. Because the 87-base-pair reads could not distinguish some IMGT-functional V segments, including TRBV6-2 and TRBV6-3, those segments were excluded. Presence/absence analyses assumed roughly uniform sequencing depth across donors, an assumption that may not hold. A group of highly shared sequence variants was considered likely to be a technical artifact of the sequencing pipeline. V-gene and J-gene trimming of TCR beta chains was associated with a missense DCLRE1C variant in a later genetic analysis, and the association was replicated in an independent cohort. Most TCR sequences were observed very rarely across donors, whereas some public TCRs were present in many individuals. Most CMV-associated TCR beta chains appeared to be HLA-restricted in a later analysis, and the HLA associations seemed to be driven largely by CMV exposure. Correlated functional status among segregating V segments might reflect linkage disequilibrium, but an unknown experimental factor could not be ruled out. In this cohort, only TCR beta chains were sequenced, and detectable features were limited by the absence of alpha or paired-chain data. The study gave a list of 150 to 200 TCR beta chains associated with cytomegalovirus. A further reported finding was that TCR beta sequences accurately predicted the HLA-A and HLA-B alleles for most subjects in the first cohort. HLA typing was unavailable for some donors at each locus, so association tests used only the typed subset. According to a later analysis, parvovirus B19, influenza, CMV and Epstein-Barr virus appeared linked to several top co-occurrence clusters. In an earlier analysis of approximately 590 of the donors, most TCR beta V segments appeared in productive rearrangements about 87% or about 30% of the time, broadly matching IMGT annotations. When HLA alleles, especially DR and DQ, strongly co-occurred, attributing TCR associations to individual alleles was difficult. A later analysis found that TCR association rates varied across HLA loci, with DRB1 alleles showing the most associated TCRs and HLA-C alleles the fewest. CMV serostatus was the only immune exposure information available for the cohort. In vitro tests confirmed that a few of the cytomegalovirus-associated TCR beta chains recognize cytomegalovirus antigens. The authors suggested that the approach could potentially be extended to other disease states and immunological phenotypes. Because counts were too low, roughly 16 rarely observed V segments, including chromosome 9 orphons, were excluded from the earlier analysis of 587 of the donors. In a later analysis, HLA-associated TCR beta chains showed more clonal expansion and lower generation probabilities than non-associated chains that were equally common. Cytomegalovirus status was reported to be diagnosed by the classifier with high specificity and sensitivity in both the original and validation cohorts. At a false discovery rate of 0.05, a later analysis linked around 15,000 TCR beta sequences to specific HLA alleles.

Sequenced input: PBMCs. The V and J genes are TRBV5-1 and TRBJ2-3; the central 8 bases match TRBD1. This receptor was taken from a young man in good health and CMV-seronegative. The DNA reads TGCGCCAGCAGCACACAGGGGGACACAGATACGCAGTATTTT. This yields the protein CASSTQGDTDTQYF.